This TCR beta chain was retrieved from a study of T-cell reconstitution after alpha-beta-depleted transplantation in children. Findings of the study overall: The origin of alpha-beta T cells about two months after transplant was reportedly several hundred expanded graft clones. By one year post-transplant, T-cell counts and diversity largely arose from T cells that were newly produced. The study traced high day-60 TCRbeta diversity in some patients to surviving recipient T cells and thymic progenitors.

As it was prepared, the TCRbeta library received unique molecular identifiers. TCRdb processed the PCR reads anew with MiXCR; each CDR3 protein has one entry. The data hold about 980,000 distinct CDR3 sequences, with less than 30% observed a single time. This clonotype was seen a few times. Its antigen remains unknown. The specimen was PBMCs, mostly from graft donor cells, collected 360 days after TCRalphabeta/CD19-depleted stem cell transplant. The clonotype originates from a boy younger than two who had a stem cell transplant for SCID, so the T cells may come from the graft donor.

The chain's CDR3 is CASSSGARETQYF. The CDR3 DNA reads TGTGCCAGCAGTTCAGGGGCGCGGGAGACCCAGTACTTC. V usage is TRBV27 and J usage is TRBJ2-5; TRBD1 might be the D (6 bases). Germline assignment: CDR1 MNHEY and CDR2 SMNVEV (reference sequence). This CDR3 has 13 residues. V was shortened by 4 bases and J by 5 bases, with 11 bases between the two germline ends.